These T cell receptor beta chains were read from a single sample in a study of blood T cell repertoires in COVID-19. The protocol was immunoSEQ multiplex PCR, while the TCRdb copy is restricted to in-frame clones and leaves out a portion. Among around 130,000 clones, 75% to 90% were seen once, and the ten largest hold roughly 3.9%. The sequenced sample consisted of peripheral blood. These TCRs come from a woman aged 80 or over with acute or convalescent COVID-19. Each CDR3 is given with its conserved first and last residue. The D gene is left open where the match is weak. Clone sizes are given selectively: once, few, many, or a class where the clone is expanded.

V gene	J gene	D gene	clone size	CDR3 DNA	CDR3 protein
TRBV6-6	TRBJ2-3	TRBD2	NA	TGTGCCAGCAGCCGACTAGCGGGAGGGCAGGGCCCAGATACGCAGTATTTT	CASSRLAGGQGPDTQYF
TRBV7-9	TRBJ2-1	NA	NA	TGTGCCAGCAGCTTACGCCTTGGAGGGTGGGGGCAGTTCTTC	CASSLRLGGWGQFF
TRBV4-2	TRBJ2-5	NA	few	TGTGCCAGCAGCCCTAACTACTCGGCCCAATTACAAGAGACCCAGTACTTC	CASSPNYSAQLQETQYF
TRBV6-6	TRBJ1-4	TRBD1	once	TGTGCCAGCAGTAAGACCAGGGGGCGGTTCGGTGAAAAACTGTTTTTT	CASSKTRGRFGEKLFF
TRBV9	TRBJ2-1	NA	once	TGTGCCAGCAGCCCACACCAATACAATGAGCAGTTCTTC	CASSPHQYNEQFF
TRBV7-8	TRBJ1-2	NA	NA	TGTGCCAGCAGCTTATCGGGAGTTAGCTATGGCTACACCTTC	CASSLSGVSYGYTF
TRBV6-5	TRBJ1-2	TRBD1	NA	TGTGCCAGCAGTCTACAGGGGATTGGTGGCTACACCTTC	CASSLQGIGGYTF
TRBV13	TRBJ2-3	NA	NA	TGTGCCAGCAGCTTAGGCCCTGGCAGCGCAGATACGCAGTATTTT	CASSLGPGSADTQYF
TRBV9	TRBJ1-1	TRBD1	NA	TGTGCCAGCAGCGTCCGCCCAGGGGGCTTTCAGGGCACTGAAGCTTTCTTT	CASSVRPGGFQGTEAFF
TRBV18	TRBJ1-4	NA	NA	TGTGCCAGCTCACCACTCAATGCGGGGGGGATTGAAAAACTGTTTTTT	CASSPLNAGGIEKLFF
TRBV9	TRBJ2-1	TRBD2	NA	TGTGCCAGCAGCGAATGGGTAGCGGGGGCCGGGAATGAGCAGTTCTTC	CASSEWVAGAGNEQFF
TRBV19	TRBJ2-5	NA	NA	TGTGCCAGTAGTTCGCGGGTTGGGGAGACCCAGTACTTC	CASSSRVGETQYF
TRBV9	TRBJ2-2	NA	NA	TGTGCCAGCAGCGCAACCGGGGAGCTGTTTTTT	CASSATGELFF
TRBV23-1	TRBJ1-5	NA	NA	TGCGCCAGCAGTCAATCTGAGAATAGCAATCAGCCCCAGCATTTT	CASSQSENSNQPQHF
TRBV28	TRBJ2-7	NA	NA	TGTGCCAGCAGCTCGGGTTTATATGGTAACAGGCCGTTCTACGAGCAGTACTTC	CASSSGLYGNRPFYEQYF
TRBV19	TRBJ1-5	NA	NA	TGTGCCAGTAGTCTTGAGAACCGGGACGGAGGGAATCAGCCCCAGCATTTT	CASSLENRDGGNQPQHF
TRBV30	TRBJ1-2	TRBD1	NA	TGTGCCTGGAGTGTTACGAGGGGGCGGAGAGTCTTC	CAWSVTRGRRVF
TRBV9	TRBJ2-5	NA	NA	TGTGCCAGCAATCGGGGGGCAACCGCGGAGACCCAGTACTTC	CASNRGATAETQYF
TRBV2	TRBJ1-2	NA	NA	TGTGCCAGCAGTGTCGGGTCGAGTGGCTACACCTTC	CASSVGSSGYTF
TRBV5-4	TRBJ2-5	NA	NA	TGTGCCAGCAGCGGAACCGGGACTGGGGAAGAGACCCAGTACTTC	CASSGTGTGEETQYF
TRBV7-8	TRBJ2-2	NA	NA	TGTGCCAGCAGCTACCTCCGGAAGACTAACACCGGGGAGCTGTTTTTT	CASSYLRKTNTGELFF
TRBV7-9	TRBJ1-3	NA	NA	TGTGCCAGCAGCTTAGAACAGGGAACCATATATTTT	CASSLEQGTIYF
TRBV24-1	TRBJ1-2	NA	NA	TGTGCCACCAGTGCAAGGGGCTATGGCTACACCTTC	CATSARGYGYTF
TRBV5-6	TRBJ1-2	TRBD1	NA	TGTGCCAGCAGCAGGACAGGTCGTGGCTACACCTTC	CASSRTGRGYTF
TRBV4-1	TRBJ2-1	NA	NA	TGCGCCAGCAGCCAAGATAACGGTCTCTACAATGAGCAGTTCTTC	CASSQDNGLYNEQFF
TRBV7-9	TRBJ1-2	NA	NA	TGTGCCAGCAGCTCGCCCGGGAGTGGAGGCTACACCTTC	CASSSPGSGGYTF
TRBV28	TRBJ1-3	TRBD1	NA	TGTGCCAGCAGTCCGGACAGGGGCTCTGGAAACACCATATATTTT	CASSPDRGSGNTIYF
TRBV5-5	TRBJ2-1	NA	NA	TGTGCCAGCAGCACCGACATTCTCGTTGAGCAGTTCTTC	CASSTDILVEQFF
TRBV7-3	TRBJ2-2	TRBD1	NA	TGTGCCAGCAGACCCACAGGGGGAGCCGGGGAGCTGTTTTTT	CASRPTGGAGELFF
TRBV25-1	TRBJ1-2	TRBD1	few	TGTGCCAGCAGCCCCCACCCAGGGACAGGGGCTTCAGGCTATGGCTACACCTTC	CASSPHPGTGASGYGYTF
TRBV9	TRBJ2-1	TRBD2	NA	TGTGCCAGCAGCATGCGTAGCGGGGGGTCATACAATGAGCAGTTCTTC	CASSMRSGGSYNEQFF
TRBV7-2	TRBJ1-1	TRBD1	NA	TGTGCCAGCAGCTTTGGCAGGGGGTCCCCGAACACTGAAGCTTTCTTT	CASSFGRGSPNTEAFF
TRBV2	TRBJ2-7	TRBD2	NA	TGTGCCAGCGGCCCGACTAGCGGGGACTACGAGCAGTACTTC	CASGPTSGDYEQYF
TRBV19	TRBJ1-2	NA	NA	TGTGCCAGTAGTATTGGGGCAGGGATAGTCTATGGCTACACCTTC	CASSIGAGIVYGYTF
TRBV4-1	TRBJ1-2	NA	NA	TGCGCCAGCAGCCCCCGGACAGCCTATGGCTACACCTTC	CASSPRTAYGYTF
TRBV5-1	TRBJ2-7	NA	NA	TGCGCCAGCAGCTTGGTCGGCGGGGGCGACGAGCAGTACTTC	CASSLVGGGDEQYF
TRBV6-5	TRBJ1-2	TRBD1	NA	TGTGCCAGTGGGAGGGGGACAGGGCCTGGCTACACCTTC	CASGRGTGPGYTF
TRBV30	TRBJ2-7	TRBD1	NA	TGTGCCTGGAGTGTCGGCAGGGGGCCCTTCTACGAGCAGTACTTC	CAWSVGRGPFYEQYF
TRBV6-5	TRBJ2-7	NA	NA	TGCGTCACAGCCTCCTACGAGCAGTACTTC	CVTASYEQYF
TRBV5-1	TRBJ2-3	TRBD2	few	TGCGCCAGCAGCCGGACTAGCGGGATATCAGATACGCAGTATTTT	CASSRTSGISDTQYF
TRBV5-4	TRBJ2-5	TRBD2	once	TGTGCCAGCAGTGGGACGGGGGGAGAGACCCAGTACTTC	CASSGTGGETQYF
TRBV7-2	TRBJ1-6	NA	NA	TGTGCCAGCAGCTTAGGGGGGGGGACATTGTACGATTCACCCCTCCACTTT	CASSLGGGTLYDSPLHF
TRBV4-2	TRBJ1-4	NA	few	TGTGCCAGCAGCCAAGATCCGGGGTCTAATGAAAAACTGTTTTTT	CASSQDPGSNEKLFF
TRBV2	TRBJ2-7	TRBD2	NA	TGTGCCAGCAGAATCGGGACTATCCACGAGCAGTACTTC	CASRIGTIHEQYF
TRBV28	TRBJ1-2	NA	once	TGTGCCAGCAGGACCGGGGATTTCAAGGGCTACACCTTC	CASRTGDFKGYTF
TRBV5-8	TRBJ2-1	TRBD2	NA	TGTGCCAGCAGCCCTATAACTAGCGGGGGGCGTGATGAGCAGTTCTTC	CASSPITSGGRDEQFF
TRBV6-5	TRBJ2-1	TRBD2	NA	TGTGCCAGCAGGCGGACTAGCGGTACCTACAATGAGCAGTTCTTC	CASRRTSGTYNEQFF
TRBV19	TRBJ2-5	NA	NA	TGTGCCAGTAGTAAAAGTCAGGAGACCCAGTACTTC	CASSKSQETQYF
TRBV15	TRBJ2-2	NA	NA	TGTGCCACCAGCAGATTTTCCCGGGACACCGGGGAGCTGTTTTTT	CATSRFSRDTGELFF
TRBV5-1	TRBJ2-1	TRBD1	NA	TGCGCCAGCAGCTTCCTACAGGGGAGTGGGTACAATGAGCAGTTCTTC	CASSFLQGSGYNEQFF
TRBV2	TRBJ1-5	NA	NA	TGTGCCAGCAGCCCTAGACAGGGCAATCAGCCCCAGCATTTT	CASSPRQGNQPQHF
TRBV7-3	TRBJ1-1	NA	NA	TGTGCCAGCAGCGTCCAGGTAACCACTGAAGCTTTCTTT	CASSVQVTTEAFF